The TCR beta chain described here comes from a study of human thymus T cells. Findings and limits, study-wide: Related work found strong thymic repertoire overlap between unrelated individuals. Apparent bias marked the V and J gene usage of thymic and blood repertoires.

This CDR3 spans 15 amino acids. CDR1 is LGHNA, CDR2 YSLEER, per germline. V was pared by 4 bases and J by 7 bases, with 10 bases of the junction left unmatched. A note on this clone: Its specificity is unknown.

Corrective heart surgery yielded the resections from which the thymus tissue came. Clones were read by immunoSEQ multiplex PCR, and TCRdb kept only the in-frame ones, dropping some. Here the sample spans about 120,000 clones, around 94% being singletons. The source material was thymus tissue. V usage is TRBV4-3 and J usage is TRBJ2-1, with 7 bases that match TRBD2. The receptor was derived from a boy younger than two with a congenital heart defect but otherwise immunologically healthy. CDR3 sequence: CASSLRSGERNEQFF. In nucleotides, the CDR3 is TGCGCCAGCAGCCTAAGGAGCGGGGAAAGGAATGAGCAGTTCTTC.